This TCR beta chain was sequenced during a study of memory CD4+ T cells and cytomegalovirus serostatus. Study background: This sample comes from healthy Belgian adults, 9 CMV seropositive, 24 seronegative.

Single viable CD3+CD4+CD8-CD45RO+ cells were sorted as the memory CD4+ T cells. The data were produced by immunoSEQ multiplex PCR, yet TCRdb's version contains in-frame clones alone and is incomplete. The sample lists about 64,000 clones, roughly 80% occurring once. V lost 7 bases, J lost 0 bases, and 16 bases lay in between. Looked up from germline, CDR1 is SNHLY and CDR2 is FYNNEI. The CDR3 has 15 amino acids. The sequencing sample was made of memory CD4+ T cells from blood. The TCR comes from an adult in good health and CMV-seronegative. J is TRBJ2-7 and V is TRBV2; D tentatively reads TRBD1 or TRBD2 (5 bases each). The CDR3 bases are TGTGCCAGCATTGATATAACAGGACTCTCCTACGAGCAGTACTTC. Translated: CASIDITGLSYEQYF.